This T cell receptor (beta chain) was obtained from a study of low-dose radiotherapy and immunotherapy resistance in tumors. Study in general: Treatment of Cohort 1 consisted of 0.5 Gy per fraction every 2 weeks, adding up to 6.5 Gy. Study patients were administered oral aspirin at 300 mg daily for four cycles from cycle 1 day 1.

Both TCRalpha and TCRbeta chains were reverse transcribed with V-gene-specific primers. TCRs were put through roughly 19 PCR cycles of amplification with Phusion. A constant-region primer and the V-primer adapter served as the primer pair. MiXCR, applied by TCRdb to the reads, yields one record per CDR3 protein. The sample yields roughly 100,000 distinct CDR3 sequences, roughly 20% seen once. CDR1 and CDR2 (germline): SNHLY, FYNNEI. The CDR3 consists of 16 residues. Trimming took off 7 bases at V and 3 bases at J, with 22 bases between the two ends. The time point here: after trial treatment. Specified treatment: LDRT plus nivolumab, ipilimumab, low-dose cyclophosphamide and aspirin (RACIN trial). In its sample, this clonotype was seen many times.

This chain uses TRBV2 with TRBJ2-7; D remains ambiguous. The TCR comes from a male donor with prostate cancer. This material consisted of PBMCs, taken after low-dose radiotherapy plus immunotherapy. DNA for the CDR3: TGTGCCAGCAACCCCCCCGGCAGCCGGGTAGTCTACGAGCAGTACTTC. It yields the protein CASNPPGSRVVYEQYF.